This T cell receptor (beta chain) was recorded in a study of T cell repertoires in cytomegalovirus infection. At the level of the study: Selected CMV epitopes included recently identified HLA-C-restricted ones as well as well-studied HLA-B-restricted ones. Public TCR beta signatures indicated both CMV infection and matching HLA type.

MiXCR was run by TCRdb on the reads, yielding one entry per CDR3 protein. This table holds around 430,000 distinct CDR3 sequences, 42% found once. Findings and caveats of the study: Accumulated public TCR beta family frequency recognized individuals carrying CMV together with the relevant HLA. Ex vivo, HLA-C-restricted CMV-specific TCR beta clonotypes prevailed over the rest of the response.

A single count supports this clonotype. Its target is unknown. The germline CDR1 and CDR2 sequences are SGHRS and YFSETQ. Unmatched junction bases numbered 4, after V lost 3 bases and J lost 2 bases. The CDR3 runs 17 residues. The chain carries TRBV5-1 and TRBJ2-1; TRBD2 agrees at 14 bases. Here the sequenced sample was cultured PBMCs, taken from culture after CMV antigen stimulation. The TCR sequence derives from a human donor in good health (CMV status not recorded). Some clones in this sample may be carry-over from other donors' samples. CDR3 residues: CASSWGTSGGPYNEQFF. In nucleotides, the CDR3 is TGCGCCAGCAGCTGGGGGACTAGCGGGGGACCCTACAATGAGCAGTTCTTC.